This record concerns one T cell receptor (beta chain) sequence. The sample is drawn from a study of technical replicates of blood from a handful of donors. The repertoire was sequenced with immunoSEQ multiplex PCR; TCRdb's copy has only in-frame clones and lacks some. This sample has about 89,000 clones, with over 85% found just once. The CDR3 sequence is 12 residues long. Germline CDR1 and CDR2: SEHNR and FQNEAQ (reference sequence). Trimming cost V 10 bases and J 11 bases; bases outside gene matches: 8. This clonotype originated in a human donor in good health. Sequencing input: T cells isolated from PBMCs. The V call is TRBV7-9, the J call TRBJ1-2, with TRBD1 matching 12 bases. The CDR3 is CATVGTGGAYTF. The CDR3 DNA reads TGTGCCACCGTCGGGACAGGGGGCGCATACACCTTC.